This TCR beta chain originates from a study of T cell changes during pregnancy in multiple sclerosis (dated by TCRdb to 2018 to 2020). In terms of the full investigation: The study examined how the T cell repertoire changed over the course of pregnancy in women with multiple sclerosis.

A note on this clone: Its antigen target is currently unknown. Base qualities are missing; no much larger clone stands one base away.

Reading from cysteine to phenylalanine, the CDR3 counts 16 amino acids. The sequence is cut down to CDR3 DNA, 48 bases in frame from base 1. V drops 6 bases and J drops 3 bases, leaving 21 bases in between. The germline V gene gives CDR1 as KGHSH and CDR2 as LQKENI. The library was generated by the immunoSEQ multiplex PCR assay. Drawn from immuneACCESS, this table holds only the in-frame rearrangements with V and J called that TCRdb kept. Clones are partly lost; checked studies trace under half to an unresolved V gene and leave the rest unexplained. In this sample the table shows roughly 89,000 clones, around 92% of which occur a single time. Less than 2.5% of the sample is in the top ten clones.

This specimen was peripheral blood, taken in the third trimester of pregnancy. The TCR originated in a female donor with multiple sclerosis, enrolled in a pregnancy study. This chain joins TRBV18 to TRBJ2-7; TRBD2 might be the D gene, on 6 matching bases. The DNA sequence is TGTGCCAGCTCTCCCAAGGCGGGGAGTTCCTTCTACGAGCAGTACTTC. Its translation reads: CASSPKAGSSFYEQYF. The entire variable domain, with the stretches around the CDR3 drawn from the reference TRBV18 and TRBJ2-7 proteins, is NAGVMQNPRHLVRRRGQEARLRCSPMKGHSHVYWYRQLPEEGLKFMVYLQKENIIDESGMPKERFSAEFPKEGPSILRIQQVVRGDSAAYFCASSPKAGSSFYEQYFGPGTRLTVT.